This record looks at one T cell receptor beta chain sequence and its context. Antigen: not known. This sample is part of a study of cytomegalovirus exposure and HLA in healthy donors. Points from the study as a whole: Later on, a genetic analysis was performed. It linked a missense variant in DCLRE1C with V- and J-gene trimming of TCR beta. A later analysis reported that several of the most significant clusters appeared to be linked to common viral pathogens, among them Epstein-Barr virus.

In the PCR, 60 Vbeta and 13 Jbeta primers were used. Authors' processing steps: Among the unique TCR beta chains that a later analysis counted, about 79 million in all, 10 million to 14 million were shared. The assay was immunoSEQ multiplex PCR, and TCRdb's table has in-frame clones only and misses some. From that table come the V and J calls and clone size; the DNA was used to work out D and trimming. The data show about 130,000 clones, with 75% to 85% seen just once and roughly 1.2% held by the top ten. CDR1 is SGHVS, CDR2 FQNEAQ, per germline. The CDR3 totals 14 residues. Trimming pared 7 bases from V and 3 bases from J, leaving 15 bases between.

Sequenced: PBMCs. The chain has TRBV7-8 and TRBJ1-1; no firm D call. The sequence was obtained from a girl aged 2 to 9 in good health and CMV-seronegative. DNA for the CDR3: TGTGCCAGCACGAAAGACATTATGGACACTGAAGCTTTCTTT. Protein sequence: CASTKDIMDTEAFF.